The clone carrying this T cell receptor beta chain showed up many times. Its matching antigen is unknown. The record originates from a study of T cell repertoires in cytomegalovirus infection. Study context: Used in the study were CMV epitopes, some recently identified and HLA-C-restricted, others well-studied and HLA-B-restricted. Findings and limits, study-wide: Carriers of CMV plus the relevant HLA were identified by cumulative public TCR beta family frequency. Clonotypes of TCR beta that were HLA-C-restricted and CMV-specific dominated the ex vivo response.

CDR1 and CDR2 from the germline V gene are SGHVS and FQNEAQ. There are 13 residues in the CDR3. Deletions cut 3 bases from V and 0 bases from J, with 3 bases between. Each CDR3 protein is one row after TCRdb ran MiXCR on the reads. The table lists about 570,000 distinct CDR3 sequences, about 40% of them singletons. The sample here was cultured PBMCs, taken from culture after CMV antigen stimulation. The chain links TRBV7-8 to TRBJ1-5; D remains unclear. The TCR comes from a human donor in good health (CMV status not recorded). Some clones in this sample may be carry-over from other donors' samples. CDR3 amino acids: CASSFNSNQPQHF. CDR3 coding DNA: TGTGCCAGCAGCTTCAATAGCAATCAGCCCCAGCATTTT. The full variable domain, in which reference TRBV7-8 and TRBJ1-5 provide the parts outside the CDR3, is GAGVSQSPRYKVAKRGQDVALRCDPISGHVSLFWYQQALGQGPEFLTYFQNEAQLDKSGLPSDRFFAERPEGSVSTLKIQRTQQEDSAVYLCASSFNSNQPQHFGDGTRLSIL.